The 9 T cell receptor beta chains presented below share a single source sample, sequenced in a study of graft-versus-host responses after intestinal transplantation. Generated by immunoSEQ multiplex PCR, the TCRdb table keeps only in-frame clones and is missing some. Seen here are about 5,000 clones, 25% to 30% observed once, and the top ten hold less than 7%. The specimen was alloreactive CD4+ T cells from a mixed lymphocyte reaction culture, collected before transplantation. This sample's subset: CFSE-low proliferating T cells sorted from roughly six-day pre-transplant mixed lymphocyte reaction (GvH or HvG direction). These receptors originate from a human patient who was an organ donor for intestinal transplantation.

This clone is categorized as medium-sized. CDR3 DNA sequence: TGTGCCAGCAGCTTAGCAGGGAACTATGGCTACACCTTC. This encodes CASSLAGNYGYTF. The chain couples TRBV7-2 to TRBJ1-2; D ambiguous. V lost 0 bases and J lost 2, with 4 bases in between. The CDR3 is 13 residues long. Germline lookup yields CDR1 SGHTA and CDR2 FQGNSA.

This clone was found a few times. The chain combines TRBV14 with TRBJ2-1; D unclear. The V end was cut by 2 bases, the J end by 7 bases, with 15 bases between. The CDR3 sequence is 15 residues long. Germline CDR1 reads SGHDN; CDR2 reads FVKESK. Here the CDR3 DNA reads TGTGCCAGCAGCCAACGGACGTTGCCCGCAAATGAGCAGTTCTTC. Protein: CASSQRTLPANEQFF. The full variable domain, rest sourced from reference TRBV14 and TRBJ2-1, is EAGVTQFPSHSVIEKGQTVTLRCDPISGHDNLYWYRRVMGKEIKFLLHFVKESKQDESGMPNNRFLAERTGGTYSTLKVQPAELEDSGVYFCASSQRTLPANEQFFGPGTRLTVL.

The CDR3 is CASSTGGEQYF. CDR3 coding DNA: TGTGCCAGCAGTACCGGGGGGGAGCAGTACTTC. The gene calls are TRBV6-8 and TRBJ2-7; 7 bases align to TRBD2. Germline lookup yields CDR1 MNHGY and CDR2 SAAAGT. The V gene end was trimmed by 5 bases and the J gene end by 7 bases; junction bases not matched to a gene: 2. CDR3 length equals 11 residues.

This chain joins TRBV6-6 and TRBJ1-2; D is undetermined. Germline loops: CDR1 MNHNY, CDR2 SVGAGI (reference sequence). Trimming took off 4 bases at V and 6 bases at J, with 12 bases between the two ends. The CDR3 is made up of 13 amino acids. The CDR3 spells CASSSLLGNGYTF. The CDR3 bases are TGTGCCAGCAGTTCTCTCCTTGGGAATGGCTACACCTTC.

This chain joins TRBV10-3 and TRBJ2-1; no definite D call. V was shortened by 3 bases and J by 0 bases, with 3 bases between the two germline ends. Germline V gene lookup returns CDR1 ENHRY and CDR2 SYGVKD. The CDR3 loop spans 13 amino acids. The CDR3 here is CAISDSSYNEQFF. CDR3 DNA: TGTGCCATCAGTGACAGCTCCTACAATGAGCAGTTCTTC.

The genes are TRBV7-2 and TRBJ2-2, with 8 bases fitting TRBD1. V dropped 5 bases and J dropped 4; count of bases not matched to a gene: 9. The germline CDR1 and CDR2 sequences are SGHTA and FQGNSA. The CDR3 has 16 residues. The CDR3 DNA reads TGTGCCAGCAGCCCCGGACAGGGAAGTGGCACCGGGGAGCTGTTTTTT. This encodes CASSPGQGSGTGELFF.

A few counts support this clone. Additional DNA sequences in this sample encode the identical CDR3. The chain combines TRBV25-1 with TRBJ2-5; D ambiguous. Germline V gene sequence: CDR1 MGHDK, CDR2 SYGVNS. V was pared by 1 base and J by 4 bases, with 7 bases between. The CDR3 has 13 residues. CDR3 protein: CASSEWGPETQYF. The DNA of the CDR3 is TGTGCCAGCAGTGAATGGGGTCCAGAGACCCAGTACTTC.

This clone came up a few times. In nucleotides, the CDR3 is TGTGCCATCAGGGACACAACTAATGAAAAACTGTTTTTT. This gives the protein CAIRDTTNEKLFF. V usage is TRBV10-3 and J usage is TRBJ1-4; tentatively, D is TRBD1 (5 bases). Germline V lookup: CDR1 ENHRY, CDR2 SYGVKD. CDR3 length: 13 residues. Trimming removed 6 bases from V and 0 bases from J, with 5 bases in between.

This clone appeared a few times. The chain has TRBV5-1 and TRBJ2-3, with D possibly TRBD2 on 7 matching bases. Germline V CDR1 and CDR2: SGHRS, YFSETQ. The V end lost 2 bases, the J end lost 2 bases, and 12 bases lay between the germline ends. The CDR3 has 15 residues. CDR3 loop: CASSLAGHLTDTQYF. The CDR3, as DNA: TGCGCCAGCAGCTTAGCGGGACACCTCACAGATACGCAGTATTTT.